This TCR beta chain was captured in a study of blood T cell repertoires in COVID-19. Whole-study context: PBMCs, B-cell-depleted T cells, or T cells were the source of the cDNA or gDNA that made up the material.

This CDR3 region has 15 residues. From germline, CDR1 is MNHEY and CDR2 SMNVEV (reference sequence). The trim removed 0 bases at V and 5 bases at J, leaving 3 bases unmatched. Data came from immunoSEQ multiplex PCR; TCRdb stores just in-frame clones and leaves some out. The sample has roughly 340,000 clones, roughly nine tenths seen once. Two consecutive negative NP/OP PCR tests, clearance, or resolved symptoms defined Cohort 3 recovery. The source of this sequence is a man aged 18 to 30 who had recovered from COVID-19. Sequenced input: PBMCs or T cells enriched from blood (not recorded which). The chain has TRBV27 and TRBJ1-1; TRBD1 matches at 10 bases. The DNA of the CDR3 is TGTGCCAGCAGTTTATCCGGGACAGGGGTGACTGAAGCTTTCTTT. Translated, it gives CASSLSGTGVTEAFF.